This TCR beta chain was observed in a study of identical twins. General study results and limits: Insertions ran lower in abundant cord blood beta clonotypes, though not in memory repertoires. Shared out-of-frame alpha sequences (those common to twins) showed excess low generation probability.

Germline loops: CDR1 KGHDR, CDR2 SFDVKD. This CDR3 contains 16 residues. The trim removed 7 bases at V and 2 bases at J, leaving 4 bases unmatched. This clonotype was seen more than once but under ten times. As yet, its antigen is unknown. TCRdb reanalysed the 5' RACE reads using MiXCR and keeps one entry per CDR3 protein. There are 280,000 or so distinct CDR3 sequences in the sample; under 9.5% occur only once, and 2.1% lies in the top ten. The same data also contributed to another study, on yellow fever vaccine responses in identical twins.

This sequence joins TRBV24-1 and TRBJ2-1, with 13 bases matching TRBD2. This clonotype was sampled from a woman aged 18 to 35 in good health. Input material: memory (CD45RO+) T cells sorted from blood. The chain's CDR3 is CATSSLAGGAYNEQFF. DNA of the CDR3: TGTGCCACCAGCTCACTAGCGGGAGGGGCCTACAATGAGCAGTTCTTC.